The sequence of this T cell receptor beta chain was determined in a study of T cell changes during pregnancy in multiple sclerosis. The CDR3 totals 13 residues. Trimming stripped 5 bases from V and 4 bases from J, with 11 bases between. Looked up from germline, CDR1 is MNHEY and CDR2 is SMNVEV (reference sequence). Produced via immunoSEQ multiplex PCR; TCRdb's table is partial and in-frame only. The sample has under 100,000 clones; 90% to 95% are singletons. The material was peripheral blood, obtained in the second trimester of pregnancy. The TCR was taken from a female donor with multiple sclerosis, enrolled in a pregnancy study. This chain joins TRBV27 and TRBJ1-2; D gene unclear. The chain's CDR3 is CASSKQPIYGYTF. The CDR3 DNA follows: TGTGCCAGCAGTAAGCAACCGATCTATGGCTACACCTTC.